These 5 T cell receptor beta chains share one sample of origin, sequenced in a study of blood T cell repertoires in COVID-19. Produced via immunoSEQ multiplex PCR; TCRdb's table is partial and in-frame only. Here the sample spans some 320,000 clones, roughly 89% being singletons. Sequenced sample: PBMCs or T cells enriched from blood (not recorded which). These receptors were collected from a man aged 60 to 69 who had recovered from COVID-19.

This chain joins TRBV15 and TRBJ2-5; 7 bases fit TRBD2. The germline V gene has CDR1 LNHNV and CDR2 YYDKDF (reference sequence). CDR3 size: 17 residues. With 0 bases clipped from V and 6 bases from J, the junction kept 13 bases outside the gene matches. The CDR3 nucleotides read TGTGCCACCAGCAGAGATACGGCGGGGGAGGGGCGAAAGACCCAGTACTTC. Translation: CATSRDTAGEGRKTQYF.

V usage is TRBV7-2 and J usage is TRBJ2-1, with TRBD2 matching over 10 bases. Germline V gives CDR1 SGHTA, CDR2 FQGNSA. Trimming removed 0 bases from V and 9 bases from J; junction bases left unmatched: 11. This CDR3 comprises 17 residues. The CDR3 region is CASSLAVASGRSREQFF. CDR3 nucleotide sequence: TGTGCCAGCAGCTTAGCGGTCGCTAGCGGGAGAAGTCGTGAGCAGTTCTTC.

The chain combines TRBV6-5 with TRBJ2-3; D is perhaps TRBD2 (5 bases). CDR1 and CDR2 (germline): MNHEY, SVGAGI. This CDR3 is built from 14 residues. V was cut by 4 bases and J by 6 bases, with 14 bases left in between. The CDR3 spells CASSSLSEGDTQYF. The CDR3 DNA follows: TGTGCCAGCAGTTCCCTCTCTGAGGGCGATACGCAGTATTTT.

The rearrangement uses TRBV19 and TRBJ2-7; 10 bases map to TRBD2. From germline, CDR1 is LNHDA and CDR2 SQIVND (reference sequence). The CDR3 has 19 amino acids. V shed 3 bases and J 0 bases; nucleotides not matched to a gene: 14. CDR3: CASSIASGRGATLSYEQYF. The CDR3 nucleotides read TGTGCCAGTAGTATCGCTAGCGGGAGAGGGGCTACTCTCTCCTACGAGCAGTACTTC. The complete variable domain, with remaining parts taken from reference TRBV19 and TRBJ2-7, reads DGGITQSPKYLFRKEGQNVTLSCEQNLNHDAMYWYRQDPGQGLRLIYYSQIVNDFQKGDIAEGYSVSREKKESFPLTVTSAQKNPTAFYLCASSIASGRGATLSYEQYFGPGTRLTVT.

V is TRBV5-6 and J is TRBJ1-1, with 7 bases lining up with TRBD1. Unmatched junction bases numbered 12, after V lost 3 bases and J lost 4 bases. This CDR3 contains 16 residues. CDR1 is SGHDT, CDR2 YYEEEE, per germline. CDR3 bases: TGTGCCAGCAGCTCGCGGACAGGTAGTGAAGTCACTGAAGCTTTCTTT. Translated: CASSSRTGSEVTEAFF.